This T cell receptor beta chain was captured in a study of blood T cell repertoires in COVID-19. Study-wide context: T cells, B-cell-depleted T cells, or PBMCs provided the cDNA or gDNA that served as material.

TCRdb's table, derived via immunoSEQ multiplex PCR, lists solely in-frame clones and lacks some. The table shows a few hundred thousand clones, with roughly 85% occurring only once. Trimming shortened V by 3 bases and J by 3 bases, and 9 bases separated the two germline ends. The CDR3 has 13 residues. The specimen sequenced was peripheral blood. The chain employs TRBV12-3 or TRBV12-4 and TRBJ2-7, with D perhaps TRBD2 (5 bases). This receptor was taken from a woman aged 18-30 years with acute or convalescent COVID-19. CDR3: CASSFGEYYEQYF. The CDR3, as DNA: TGTGCCAGCAGTTTTGGGGAGTACTACGAGCAGTACTTC.